The T cell receptor beta chain described here comes from a study of cytomegalovirus exposure and HLA in healthy donors (dated by TCRdb to 2016 to 2017). In the study overall: According to a later analysis, the approximately 120 validation repertoires were produced on the same platform as the approximately 600 repertoires of the first cohort. The study aimed to test whether cataloging public T cell receptors could reveal signatures of past pathogen exposure. A separate validation cohort of approximately 120 different subjects was used in addition to the roughly 700-subject first cohort. To predict cytomegalovirus infection status, the study combined high-throughput TCR immunosequencing, statistical association of individual TCRs with disease status, and machine learning.

The research as a whole found: According to the authors, the approach could potentially be generalized to other disease states and immunological phenotypes. In vitro tests confirmed that three of the cytomegalovirus-associated TCR beta chains recognize cytomegalovirus antigens. The classifier was reported to diagnose cytomegalovirus status with high specificity and sensitivity in both the original cohort and the validation cohort. Most TCR sequences were seen in very few donors, while some public TCRs were found in many individuals. A later analysis found that TCRs clustered in the first cohort also tended to co-occur in the roughly 120 validation repertoires, with 94% of cluster scores above 0. The study listed approximately 150 TCR beta chains as associated with cytomegalovirus. The validation cohort had no HLA typing available for a later analysis, so co-occurrence within that cohort was assessed over all 110 or so repertoires.

Library prep was done by the immunoSEQ multiplex PCR assay. From the authors' description of their analysis: A statistical classification framework was built for diagnosing cytomegalovirus status from the catalog of TCR beta chain sequences. TCRdb's version of the immuneACCESS table is confined to in-frame rearrangements and falls short of the full clone set. An unresolved V gene accounts for under half of the shortfall where checked; the remainder is of unknown origin. V and J calls and clone size are as listed in that table; D and trimming were resolved from the DNA. The sample profile shows approximately 300,000 clones; roughly 89% of them were found once. Clones ranked in the top ten supply about 0.91% of the sample. Of note for this clone: The antigen it binds to is not known. No per-base quality is available; no much larger clone lies one base away.

The donors were included in the validation cohort of 90 to 150 subjects, a group kept apart from the approximately 700-subject first cohort. Taken from cysteine to phenylalanine, the CDR3 has 14 residues. The kept DNA is CDR3 alone, 42 bases in frame from the first base. A distance of 13 bases separates the germline ends of V and J, which lose 6 bases and 3 bases respectively. The germline V gene specifies SGHTA as CDR1 and FQGTGA as CDR2. The chain is encoded by TRBV7-3 joined to TRBJ2-3; D gene: possibly TRBD1, on 7 matching bases. The source is a woman aged 18-30 years in good health and CMV-seronegative. Input material: PBMCs. The CDR3 corresponds to CASRRGQTTDTQYF. The DNA reads TGTGCCAGCAGGCGGGGACAGACTACAGATACGCAGTATTTT.